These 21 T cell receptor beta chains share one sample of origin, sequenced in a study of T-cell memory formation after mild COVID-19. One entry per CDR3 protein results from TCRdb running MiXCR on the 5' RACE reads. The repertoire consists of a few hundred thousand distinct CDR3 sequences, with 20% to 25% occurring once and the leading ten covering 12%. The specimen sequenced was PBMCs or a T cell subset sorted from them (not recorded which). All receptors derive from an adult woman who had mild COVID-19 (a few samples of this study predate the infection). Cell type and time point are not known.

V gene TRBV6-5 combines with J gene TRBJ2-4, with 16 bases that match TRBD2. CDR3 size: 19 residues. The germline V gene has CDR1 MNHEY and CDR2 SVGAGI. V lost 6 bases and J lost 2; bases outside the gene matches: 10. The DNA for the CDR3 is TGTGCCAGCAGCCGAATCTCGGGACTAGCGGGAGGGCCCAAAAACATTCAGTACTTC. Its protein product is CASSRISGLAGGPKNIQYF.

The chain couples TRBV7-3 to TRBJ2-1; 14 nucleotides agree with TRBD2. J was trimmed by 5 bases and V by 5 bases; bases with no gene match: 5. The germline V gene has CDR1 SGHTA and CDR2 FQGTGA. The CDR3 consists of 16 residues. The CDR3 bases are TGTGCCAGCAGCAGAGGACTAGCGGGGGGTAACAATGAGCAGTTCTTC. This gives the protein CASSRGLAGGNNEQFF.

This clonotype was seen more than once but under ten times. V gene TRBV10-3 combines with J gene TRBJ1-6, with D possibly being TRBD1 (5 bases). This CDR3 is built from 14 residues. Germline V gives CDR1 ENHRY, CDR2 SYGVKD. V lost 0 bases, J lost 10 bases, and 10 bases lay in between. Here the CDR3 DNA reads TGTGCCATCAGTGAGTCGCCAGGGCAATCACCCCTCCACTTT. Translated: CAISESPGQSPLHF.

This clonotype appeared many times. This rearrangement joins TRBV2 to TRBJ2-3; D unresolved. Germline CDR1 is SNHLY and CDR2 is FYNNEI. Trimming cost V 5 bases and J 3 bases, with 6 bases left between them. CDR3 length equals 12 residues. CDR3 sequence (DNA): TGTGCCAGCAGTCGGGTTACAGATACGCAGTATTTT. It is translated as CASSRVTDTQYF.

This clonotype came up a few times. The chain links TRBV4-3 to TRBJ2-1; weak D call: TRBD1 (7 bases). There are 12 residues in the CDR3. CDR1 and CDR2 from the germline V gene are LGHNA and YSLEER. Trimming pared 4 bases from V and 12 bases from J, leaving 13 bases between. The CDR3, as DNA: TGCGCCAGCAGCCCTCAGGGGGGTCGGCAGTTCTTC. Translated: CASSPQGGRQFF.

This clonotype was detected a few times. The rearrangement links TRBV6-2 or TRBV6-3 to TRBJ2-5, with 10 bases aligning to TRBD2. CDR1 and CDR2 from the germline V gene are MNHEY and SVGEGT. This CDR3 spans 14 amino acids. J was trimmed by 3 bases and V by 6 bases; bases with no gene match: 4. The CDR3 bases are TGTGCCAGCAGACTACTAGCGGGAAAAGAGACCCAGTACTTC. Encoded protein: CASRLLAGKETQYF.

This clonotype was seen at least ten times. The CDR3 DNA sequence: TGTGCCAGCAGCCTTTCTGGACAGGTCACCTACGAGCAGTACTTC. It codes for CASSLSGQVTYEQYF. This chain links TRBV4-2 with TRBJ2-7, with 7 bases that match TRBD1. The ends lost 4 bases at V and 2 bases at J; junction bases unmatched: 8. CDR3 length equals 15 residues. Germline V gene data show CDR1 as LGHNA and CDR2 as YNFKEQ.

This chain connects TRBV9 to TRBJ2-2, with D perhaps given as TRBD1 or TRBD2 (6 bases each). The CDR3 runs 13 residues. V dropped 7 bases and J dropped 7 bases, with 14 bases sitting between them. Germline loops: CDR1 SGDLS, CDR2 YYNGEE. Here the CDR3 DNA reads TGTGCCAGCGCGAAACAGGGAGGCGGGGAGCTGTTTTTT. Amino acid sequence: CASAKQGGGELFF.

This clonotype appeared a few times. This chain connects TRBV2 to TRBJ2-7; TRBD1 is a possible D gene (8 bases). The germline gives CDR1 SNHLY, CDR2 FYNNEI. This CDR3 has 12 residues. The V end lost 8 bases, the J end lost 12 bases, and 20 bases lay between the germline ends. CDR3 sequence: CASGLGQGLSYF. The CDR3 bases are TGTGCCAGCGGACTAGGACAGGGCCTATCGTACTTC.

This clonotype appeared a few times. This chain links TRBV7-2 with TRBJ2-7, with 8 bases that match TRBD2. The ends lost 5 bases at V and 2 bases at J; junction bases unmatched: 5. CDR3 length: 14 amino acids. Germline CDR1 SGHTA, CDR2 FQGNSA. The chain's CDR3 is CASSPLTSAYEQYF. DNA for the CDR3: TGTGCCAGCAGCCCACTGACTAGCGCCTACGAGCAGTACTTC.

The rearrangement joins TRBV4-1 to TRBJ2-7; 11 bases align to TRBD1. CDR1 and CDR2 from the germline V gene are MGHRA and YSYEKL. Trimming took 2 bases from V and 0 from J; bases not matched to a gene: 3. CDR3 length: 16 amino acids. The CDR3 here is CASSQRTGGLSYEQYF. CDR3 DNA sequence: TGCGCCAGCAGCCAAAGGACAGGGGGCCTCTCCTACGAGCAGTACTTC.

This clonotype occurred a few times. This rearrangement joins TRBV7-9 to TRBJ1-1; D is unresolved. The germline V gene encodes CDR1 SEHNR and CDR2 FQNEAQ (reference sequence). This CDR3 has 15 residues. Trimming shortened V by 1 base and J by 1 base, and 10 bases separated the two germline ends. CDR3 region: CASSLDLGRNTEAFF. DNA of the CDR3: TGTGCCAGCAGCTTAGACCTGGGGAGGAACACTGAAGCTTTCTTT. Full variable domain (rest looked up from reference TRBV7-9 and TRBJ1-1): DTGVSQNPRHKITKRGQNVTFRCDPISEHNRLYWYRQTLGQGPEFLTYFQNEAQLEKSRLLSDRFSAERPKGSFSTLEIQRTEQGDSAMYLCASSLDLGRNTEAFFGQGTRLTVV.

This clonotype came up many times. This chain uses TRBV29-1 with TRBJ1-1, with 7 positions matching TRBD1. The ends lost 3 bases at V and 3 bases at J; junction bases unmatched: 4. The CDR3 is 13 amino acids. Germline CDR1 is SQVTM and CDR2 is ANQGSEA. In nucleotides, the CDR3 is TGCAGCGTTGAGCCCAGGGGGGACACTGAAGCTTTCTTT. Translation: CSVEPRGDTEAFF. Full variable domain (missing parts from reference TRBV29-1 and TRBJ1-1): SAVISQKPSRDICQRGTSLTIQCQVDSQVTMMFWYRQQPGQSLTLIATANQGSEATYESGFVIDKFPISRPNLTFSTLTVSNMSPEDSSIYLCSVEPRGDTEAFFGQGTRLTVV.

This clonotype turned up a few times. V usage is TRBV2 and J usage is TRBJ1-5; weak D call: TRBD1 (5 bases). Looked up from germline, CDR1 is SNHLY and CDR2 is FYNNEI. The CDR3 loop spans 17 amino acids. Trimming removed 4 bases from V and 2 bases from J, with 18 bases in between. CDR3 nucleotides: TGTGCCAGCAGTGGGTATGAGTGGGGCCTAGGCAATCAGCCCCAGCATTTT. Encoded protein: CASSGYEWGLGNQPQHF.

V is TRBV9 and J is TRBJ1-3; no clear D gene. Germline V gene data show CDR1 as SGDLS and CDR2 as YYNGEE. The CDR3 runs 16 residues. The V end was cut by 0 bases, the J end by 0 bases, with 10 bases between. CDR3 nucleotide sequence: TGTGCCAGCAGCGTAGCAGGCGGATACTCTGGAAACACCATATATTTT. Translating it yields CASSVAGGYSGNTIYF. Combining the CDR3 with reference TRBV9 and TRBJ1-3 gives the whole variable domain DSGVTQTPKHLITATGQRVTLRCSPRSGDLSVYWYQQSLDQGLQFLIQYYNGEERAKGNILERFSAQQFPDLHSELNLSSLELGDSALYFCASSVAGGYSGNTIYFGEGSWLTVV.

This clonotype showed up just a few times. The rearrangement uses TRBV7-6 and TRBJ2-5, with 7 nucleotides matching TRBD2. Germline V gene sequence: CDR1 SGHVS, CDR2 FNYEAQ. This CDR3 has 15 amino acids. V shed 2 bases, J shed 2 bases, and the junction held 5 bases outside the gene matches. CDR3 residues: CASSLLGGGQETQYF. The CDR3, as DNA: TGTGCCAGCAGCTTATTGGGGGGGGGACAAGAGACCCAGTACTTC.

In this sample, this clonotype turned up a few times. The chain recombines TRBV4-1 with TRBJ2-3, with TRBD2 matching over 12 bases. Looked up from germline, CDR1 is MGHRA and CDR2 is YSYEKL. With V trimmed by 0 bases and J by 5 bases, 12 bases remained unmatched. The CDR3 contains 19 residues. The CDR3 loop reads CASSQDRGLAGSGGDTQYF. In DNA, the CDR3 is TGCGCCAGCAGCCAAGATCGCGGACTAGCGGGGAGTGGTGGAGATACGCAGTATTTT.

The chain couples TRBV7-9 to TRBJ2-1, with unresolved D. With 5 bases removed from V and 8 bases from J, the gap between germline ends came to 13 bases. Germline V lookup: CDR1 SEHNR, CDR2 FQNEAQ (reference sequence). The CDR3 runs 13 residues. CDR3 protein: CASSPTASDEQFF. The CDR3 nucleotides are TGTGCCAGCAGCCCTACGGCCAGTGATGAGCAGTTCTTC.

CDR3 in DNA: TGTGCCAGCGGGAGCGGGAGGGCCGGATACAATGAGCAGTTCTTC. Amino acid sequence: CASGSGRAGYNEQFF. The V call is TRBV6-5, the J call TRBJ2-1; the match to TRBD2 covers 10 bases. After removal of 8 bases from V and 4 bases from J, the junction contained 8 bases not matched to a gene. Germline CDR1 reads MNHEY; CDR2 reads SVGAGI. This CDR3 has 15 residues.

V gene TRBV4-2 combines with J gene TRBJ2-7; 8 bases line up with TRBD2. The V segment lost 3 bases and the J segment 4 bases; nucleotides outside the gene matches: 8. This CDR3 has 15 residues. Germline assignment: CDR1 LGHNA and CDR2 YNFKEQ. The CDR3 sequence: CASSQESGSEYEQYF. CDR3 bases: TGTGCCAGCAGCCAGGAAAGCGGGAGTGAGTACGAGCAGTACTTC.

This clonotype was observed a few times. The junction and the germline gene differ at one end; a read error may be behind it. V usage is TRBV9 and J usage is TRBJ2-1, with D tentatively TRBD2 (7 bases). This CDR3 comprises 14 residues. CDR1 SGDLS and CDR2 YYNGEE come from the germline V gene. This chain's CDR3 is CASSVVVGGAELVF. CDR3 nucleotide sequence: TGTGCCAGCAGCGTAGTTGTAGGGGGGGCCGAGCTCGTCTTC. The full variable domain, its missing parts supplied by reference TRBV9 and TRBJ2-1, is DSGVTQTPKHLITATGQRVTLRCSPRSGDLSVYWYQQSLDQGLQFLIQYYNGEERAKGNILERFSAQQFPDLHSELNLSSLELGDSALYFCASSVVVGGAELVFGPGTRLTVL.